These T cell receptor beta chains were read from a single sample in a study of blood T cell repertoires in COVID-19. The repertoire was sequenced with immunoSEQ multiplex PCR; TCRdb's copy has only in-frame clones and lacks some. The sample lists 300,000 or so clones, about 92% occurring once. Sequenced: PBMCs or T cells enriched from blood (not recorded which). These receptors were collected from a man aged 55 to 70 who had recovered from COVID-19. Each CDR3 is given with its conserved first and last residue. D genes are given only for firm matches. A clone size is listed for some rows: how often the clone was seen (once, few, many), or a class if it is expanded.

j_gene,d_gene,len,v_gene,abundance,CDR3aa,CDR3nt
TRBJ1-5,TRBD1,14,TRBV6-5,once,CASSYTRGLQPQHF,TGTGCCAGCAGTTACACCAGGGGGCTTCAGCCCCAGCATTTT
TRBJ1-5,.,18,TRBV3-1/TRBV3-2,.,CASSQDIGGALAGQPQHF,TGTGCCAGCAGCCAAGATATCGGAGGGGCTCTTGCCGGTCAGCCCCAGCATTTT
TRBJ2-5,.,12,TRBV6-2/TRBV6-3,.,CASSARAGTQYF,TGTGCCAGCAGTGCCCGGGCGGGGACCCAGTACTTC
TRBJ2-5,TRBD2,15,TRBV9,.,CASSVAGGGHETQYF,TGTGCCAGCAGCGTAGCCGGCGGGGGGCACGAGACCCAGTACTTC
TRBJ1-3,TRBD1,16,TRBV11-2,.,CASSLVQGAYGNTIYF,TGTGCCAGCAGCTTAGTCCAGGGGGCTTACGGAAACACCATATATTTT
TRBJ1-5,.,14,TRBV7-2,.,CASSQDTMYQPQHF,TGTGCCAGCAGCCAAGACACGATGTATCAGCCCCAGCATTTT
TRBJ2-2,TRBD1,13,TRBV5-4,.,CASSDRGYGELFF,TGTGCCAGCAGCGACAGGGGTTATGGGGAGCTGTTTTTT
TRBJ1-3,TRBD1,16,TRBV4-1,.,CASSQELQGAGNTIYF,TGCGCCAGCAGCCAAGAATTACAGGGGGCTGGAAACACCATATATTTT
TRBJ2-5,TRBD2,15,TRBV2,.,CASKPRGVLGETQYF,TGTGCCAGCAAACCCCGGGGGGTTTTGGGGGAGACCCAGTACTTC
TRBJ1-1,.,13,TRBV5-5,.,CASSLAPGQEAFF,TGTGCCAGCAGCTTGGCCCCGGGACAAGAAGCTTTCTTT